The rows below give T cell receptor beta chains drawn from one sample of a study of cytomegalovirus exposure and HLA in healthy donors. Here immunoSEQ multiplex PCR was the method, and the copy in TCRdb shows in-frame clones only, minus some. Of 100,000 to 150,000 clones in the sample, around 94% were seen once. What was sequenced was PBMCs. The receptors were sampled from a woman aged 18-29 years in good health and CMV-seronegative. Both conserved end residues are part of each CDR3. Fields, in order: J gene, clone size, V gene, D gene, CDR3 DNA, CDR3 protein. D genes are given only for firm matches. The size field is filled for only some rows; it gives once, few, many or a size class.

J gene: TRBJ2-7
clone size: -
V gene: TRBV6-5
D gene: -
CDR3 DNA: TGTGCCAGCCATAGGGGGGACAGCTTCTACGAGCAGTACTTC
CDR3 protein: CASHRGDSFYEQYF

J gene: TRBJ1-1
clone size: -
V gene: TRBV10-1
D gene: -
CDR3 DNA: TGCGCCAGCAGTGTGGCCCGAGCGGCCACTGAAGCTTTCTTT
CDR3 protein: CASSVARAATEAFF

J gene: TRBJ1-4
clone size: -
V gene: TRBV4-1
D gene: -
CDR3 DNA: TGCGCCAGCAGCCAAGGACCAGGGGAGAGTGAAAAACTGTTTTTT
CDR3 protein: CASSQGPGESEKLFF

J gene: TRBJ1-1
clone size: -
V gene: TRBV9
D gene: TRBD1
CDR3 DNA: TGTGCCAGCAGCGCAGGGGGCTGGAACACTGAAGCTTTCTTT
CDR3 protein: CASSAGGWNTEAFF

J gene: TRBJ1-2
clone size: few
V gene: TRBV19
D gene: TRBD1
CDR3 DNA: TGTGCCAGTAGTACCCCCGGGACAGGGTCCTATGGCTACACCTTC
CDR3 protein: CASSTPGTGSYGYTF

J gene: TRBJ2-7
clone size: -
V gene: TRBV30
D gene: -
CDR3 DNA: TGTGCCTGGAGTGTAACGGCCGCAGGATACGAGCAGTACTTC
CDR3 protein: CAWSVTAAGYEQYF

J gene: TRBJ1-3
clone size: -
V gene: TRBV18
D gene: -
CDR3 DNA: TGTGCCAGCTCACCACCGAGTGGGGCCGTCGGAAACACCATATATTTT
CDR3 protein: CASSPPSGAVGNTIYF

J gene: TRBJ1-4
clone size: -
V gene: TRBV2
D gene: -
CDR3 DNA: TGTGCCAGCAGTGATAACCTTCACGGTTTGTTTTTT
CDR3 protein: CASSDNLHGLFF

J gene: TRBJ2-1
clone size: -
V gene: TRBV20-1
D gene: -
CDR3 DNA: TGCAGTGCGGGAGGGGGGCCGGAGCAGTTCTTC
CDR3 protein: CSAGGGPEQFF

J gene: TRBJ2-3
clone size: -
V gene: TRBV7-3
D gene: TRBD2
CDR3 DNA: TGTGCCAGCAGCTCGGGACTAGCGGGCACAGATACGCAGTATTTT
CDR3 protein: CASSSGLAGTDTQYF

J gene: TRBJ1-5
clone size: once
V gene: TRBV6-1
D gene: -
CDR3 DNA: TGTGCCAGCAGGACTACGGGATCGCGACAGCCCCAGCATTTT
CDR3 protein: CASRTTGSRQPQHF

J gene: TRBJ2-7
clone size: -
V gene: TRBV9
D gene: -
CDR3 DNA: TGTGCCAGCAGCGTAGCTGGGCAAACCTACGAGCAGTACTTC
CDR3 protein: CASSVAGQTYEQYF

J gene: TRBJ2-1
clone size: -
V gene: TRBV7-8
D gene: TRBD2
CDR3 DNA: TGTGCCAGCAGCTTAGCTCTGGCGGGAGGTCTCGGTGAGCAGTTCTTC
CDR3 protein: CASSLALAGGLGEQFF

J gene: TRBJ2-3
clone size: many
V gene: TRBV4-2
D gene: TRBD2
CDR3 DNA: TGTGCCAGCAGCCAAGCCCTGGCGGGGGGGCCTAGCACAGATACGCAGTATTTT
CDR3 protein: CASSQALAGGPSTDTQYF

J gene: TRBJ1-2
clone size: -
V gene: TRBV10-3
D gene: -
CDR3 DNA: TGTGCCATCAGGGACAGCTCCCTTAACTATGGCTACACCTTC
CDR3 protein: CAIRDSSLNYGYTF

J gene: TRBJ1-1
clone size: few
V gene: TRBV9
D gene: TRBD1
CDR3 DNA: TGTGCCAGCAGCCCACGGACAGGGATGAACACTGAAGCTTTCTTT
CDR3 protein: CASSPRTGMNTEAFF

J gene: TRBJ2-7
clone size: -
V gene: TRBV11-2
D gene: -
CDR3 DNA: TGTGCCAGCAGCACCAGGGGCGGGGGAGAGCAGTACTTC
CDR3 protein: CASSTRGGGEQYF

J gene: TRBJ1-2
clone size: -
V gene: TRBV10-1
D gene: -
CDR3 DNA: TGCGCCAGCAGCGTTGGACACCGCTATGGCTACACCTTC
CDR3 protein: CASSVGHRYGYTF

J gene: TRBJ1-1
clone size: -
V gene: TRBV6-5
D gene: -
CDR3 DNA: TGTGCCAGCGTTCGCCCAGGATCTTACACTGAAGCTTTCTTT
CDR3 protein: CASVRPGSYTEAFF

J gene: TRBJ1-4
clone size: once
V gene: TRBV30
D gene: -
CDR3 DNA: TGTGCCTGGTCTGTTTTTAATGAAAAACTGTTTTTT
CDR3 protein: CAWSVFNEKLFF

J gene: TRBJ2-1
clone size: -
V gene: TRBV5-1
D gene: -
CDR3 DNA: TGCGCCAGCAGCTTGTTGTGGGCCAATGAGCAGTTCTTC
CDR3 protein: CASSLLWANEQFF

J gene: TRBJ2-3
clone size: -
V gene: TRBV7-9
D gene: -
CDR3 DNA: TGTGCCAGCAGCCGACCGGGGACAGATACGCAGTATTTT
CDR3 protein: CASSRPGTDTQYF

J gene: TRBJ1-1
clone size: -
V gene: TRBV20-1
D gene: -
CDR3 DNA: TGCAGTGCTAGGAACAGGAGCGAAGCTTTCTTT
CDR3 protein: CSARNRSEAFF

J gene: TRBJ2-7
clone size: -
V gene: TRBV4-2
D gene: -
CDR3 DNA: TGTGCCAGCAGCCAAGAAATCGGGTGGTCCTCCTACGAGCAGTACTTC
CDR3 protein: CASSQEIGWSSYEQYF

J gene: TRBJ2-7
clone size: -
V gene: TRBV2
D gene: TRBD1
CDR3 DNA: TGTGCCAGCTTAAAGGCTCCGGGACAGTCCCTCTTGGAGTACTTC
CDR3 protein: CASLKAPGQSLLEYF

J gene: TRBJ1-2
clone size: -
V gene: TRBV4-1
D gene: -
CDR3 DNA: TGCGCCAGCAGCCAAGAACAGGGTTTAGTCTATGGCTACACCTTC
CDR3 protein: CASSQEQGLVYGYTF

J gene: TRBJ2-7
clone size: -
V gene: TRBV5-1
D gene: -
CDR3 DNA: TGCGCCAGCAGCCTTAACTCTGAGGAGCAGTACTTC
CDR3 protein: CASSLNSEEQYF

J gene: TRBJ2-3
clone size: -
V gene: TRBV4-1
D gene: TRBD2
CDR3 DNA: TGCGCCAGCAGCCGACCCAACCTGACTAGCGGGGGGGCCAGGACAGATACGCAGTATTTT
CDR3 protein: CASSRPNLTSGGARTDTQYF

J gene: TRBJ2-7
clone size: once
V gene: TRBV14
D gene: -
CDR3 DNA: TGTGCCAGCAGCCAAGACTTGAGCCCAGGCTACTCCTACGAGCAGTACTTC
CDR3 protein: CASSQDLSPGYSYEQYF

J gene: TRBJ1-5
clone size: -
V gene: TRBV6-1
D gene: -
CDR3 DNA: TGTGCCAGCAGGAGGGATAGCAATCAGCCCCAGCATTTT
CDR3 protein: CASRRDSNQPQHF

J gene: TRBJ1-1
clone size: once
V gene: TRBV7-9
D gene: -
CDR3 DNA: TGTGCCAGCAGCTTACCGTCTACCTTCATGAACACTGAAGCTTTCTTT
CDR3 protein: CASSLPSTFMNTEAFF

J gene: TRBJ2-7
clone size: -
V gene: TRBV14
D gene: -
CDR3 DNA: TGTGCCAGCAGCCAAGTAATCGGCGGAGGGCCTTACGAGCAGTACTTC
CDR3 protein: CASSQVIGGGPYEQYF

J gene: TRBJ1-5
clone size: -
V gene: TRBV6-1
D gene: -
CDR3 DNA: TGTGCCAGCAGTGTCGGTCAGCCCCAGCATTTT
CDR3 protein: CASSVGQPQHF

J gene: TRBJ2-2
clone size: -
V gene: TRBV25-1
D gene: -
CDR3 DNA: TGTGCCAGCAGTCTATCACTCGGTTTTAACACCGGGGAGCTGTTTTTT
CDR3 protein: CASSLSLGFNTGELFF

J gene: TRBJ1-5
clone size: -
V gene: TRBV5-6
D gene: TRBD1
CDR3 DNA: TGTGCCAGCAGCTTGGGCCTGGGACAGAGAAATCAGCCCCAGCATTTT
CDR3 protein: CASSLGLGQRNQPQHF

J gene: TRBJ1-2
clone size: -
V gene: TRBV4-2
D gene: -
CDR3 DNA: TGTGCCAGCAGCCAAGACTCCAGCTATGGCTACACCTTC
CDR3 protein: CASSQDSSYGYTF